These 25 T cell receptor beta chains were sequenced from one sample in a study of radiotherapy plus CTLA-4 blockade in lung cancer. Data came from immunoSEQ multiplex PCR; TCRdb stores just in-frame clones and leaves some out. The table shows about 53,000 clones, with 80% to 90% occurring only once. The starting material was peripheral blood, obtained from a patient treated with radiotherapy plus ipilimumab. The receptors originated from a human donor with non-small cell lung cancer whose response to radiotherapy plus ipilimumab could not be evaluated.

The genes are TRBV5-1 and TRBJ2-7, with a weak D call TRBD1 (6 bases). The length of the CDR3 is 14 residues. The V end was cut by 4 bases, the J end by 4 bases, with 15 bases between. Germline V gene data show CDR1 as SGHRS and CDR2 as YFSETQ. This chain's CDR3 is CASSPNFQGYEQYF. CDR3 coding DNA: TGCGCCAGCAGCCCCAATTTCCAGGGGTACGAGCAGTACTTC.

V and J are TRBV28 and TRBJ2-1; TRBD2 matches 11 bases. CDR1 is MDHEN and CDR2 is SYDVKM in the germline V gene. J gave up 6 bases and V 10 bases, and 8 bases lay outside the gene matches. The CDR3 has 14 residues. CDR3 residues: CATRTSGSGNEQFF. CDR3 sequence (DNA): TGTGCCACCCGAACTAGCGGGAGTGGCAATGAGCAGTTCTTC.

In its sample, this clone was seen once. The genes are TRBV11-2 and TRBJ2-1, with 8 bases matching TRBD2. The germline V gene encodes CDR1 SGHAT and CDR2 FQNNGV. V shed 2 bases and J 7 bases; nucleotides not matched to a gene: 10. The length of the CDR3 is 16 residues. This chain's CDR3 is CASSLTGRAIGNEQFF. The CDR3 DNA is TGTGCCAGCAGCTTAACCGGGAGGGCCATAGGTAATGAGCAGTTCTTC.

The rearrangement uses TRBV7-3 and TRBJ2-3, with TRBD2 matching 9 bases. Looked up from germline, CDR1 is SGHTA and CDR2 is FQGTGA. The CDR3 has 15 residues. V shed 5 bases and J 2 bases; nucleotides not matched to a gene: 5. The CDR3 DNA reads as TGTGCCAGCAGCCCGTTAGCGGGAGTCACAGATACGCAGTATTTT. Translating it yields CASSPLAGVTDTQYF.

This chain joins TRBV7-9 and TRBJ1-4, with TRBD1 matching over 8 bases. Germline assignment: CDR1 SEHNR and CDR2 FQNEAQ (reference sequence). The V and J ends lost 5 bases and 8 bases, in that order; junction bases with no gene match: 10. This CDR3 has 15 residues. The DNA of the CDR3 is TGTGCCAGCAGCACCCGGACAGGGATTGGCGAAAAACTGTTTTTT. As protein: CASSTRTGIGEKLFF. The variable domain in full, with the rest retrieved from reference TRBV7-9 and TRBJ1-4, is DTGVSQNPRHKITKRGQNVTFRCDPISEHNRLYWYRQTLGQGPEFLTYFQNEAQLEKSRLLSDRFSAERPKGSFSTLEIQRTEQGDSAMYLCASSTRTGIGEKLFFGSGTQLSVL.

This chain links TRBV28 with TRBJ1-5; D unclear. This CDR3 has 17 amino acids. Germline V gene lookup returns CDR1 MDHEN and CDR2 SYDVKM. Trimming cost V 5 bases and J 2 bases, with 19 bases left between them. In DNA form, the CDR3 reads TGTGCCAGCAGTGGATCTCTTGGAGGATATGGCAATCAGCCCCAGCATTTT. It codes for CASSGSLGGYGNQPQHF.

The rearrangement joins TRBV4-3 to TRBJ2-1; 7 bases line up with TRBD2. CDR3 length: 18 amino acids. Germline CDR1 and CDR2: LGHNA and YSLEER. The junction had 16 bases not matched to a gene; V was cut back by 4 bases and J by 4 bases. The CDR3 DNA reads TGCGCCAGCAGCCGAGACTCAGCGACTAGCTCTATTTACAATGAGCAGTTCTTC. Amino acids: CASSRDSATSSIYNEQFF.

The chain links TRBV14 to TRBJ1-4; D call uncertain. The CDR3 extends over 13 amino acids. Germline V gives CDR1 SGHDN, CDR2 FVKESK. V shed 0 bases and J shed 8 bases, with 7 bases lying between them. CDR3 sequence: CASSQDGGEKLFF. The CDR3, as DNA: TGTGCCAGCAGCCAAGATGGCGGGGAAAAACTGTTTTTT. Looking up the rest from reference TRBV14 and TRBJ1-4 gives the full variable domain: EAGVTQFPSHSVIEKGQTVTLRCDPISGHDNLYWYRRVMGKEIKFLLHFVKESKQDESGMPNNRFLAERTGGTYSTLKVQPAELEDSGVYFCASSQDGGEKLFFGSGTQLSVL.

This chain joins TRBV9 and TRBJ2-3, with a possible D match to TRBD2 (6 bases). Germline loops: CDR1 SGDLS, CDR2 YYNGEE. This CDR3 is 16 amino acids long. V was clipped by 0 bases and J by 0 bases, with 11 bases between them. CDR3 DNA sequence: TGTGCCAGCAGCGTAGTTGGCGGGATGAGCACAGATACGCAGTATTTT. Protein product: CASSVVGGMSTDTQYF.

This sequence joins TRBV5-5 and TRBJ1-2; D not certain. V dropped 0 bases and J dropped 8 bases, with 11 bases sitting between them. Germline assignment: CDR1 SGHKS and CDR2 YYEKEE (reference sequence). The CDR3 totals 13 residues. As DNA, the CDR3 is TGTGCCAGCAGCTTGGCAGGAGGATCGGGCTACACCTTC. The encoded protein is CASSLAGGSGYTF.

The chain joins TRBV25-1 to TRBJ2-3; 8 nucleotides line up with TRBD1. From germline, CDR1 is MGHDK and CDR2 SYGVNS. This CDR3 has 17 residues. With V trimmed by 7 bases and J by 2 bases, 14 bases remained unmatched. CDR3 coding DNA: TGTGCCAGCACGCCTTCCATCGGACAGGGAAACACAGATACGCAGTATTTT. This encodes CASTPSIGQGNTDTQYF.

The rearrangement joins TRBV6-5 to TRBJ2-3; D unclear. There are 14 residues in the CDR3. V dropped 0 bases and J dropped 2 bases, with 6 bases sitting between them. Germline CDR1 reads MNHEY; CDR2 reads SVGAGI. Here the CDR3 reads CASSYSSYTDTQYF. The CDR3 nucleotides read TGTGCCAGCAGTTACTCGAGTTACACAGATACGCAGTATTTT.

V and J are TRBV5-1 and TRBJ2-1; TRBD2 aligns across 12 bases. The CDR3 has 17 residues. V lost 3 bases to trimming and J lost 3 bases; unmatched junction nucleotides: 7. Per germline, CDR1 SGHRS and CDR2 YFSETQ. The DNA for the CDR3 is TGCGCCAGCAGCTCTTCACGGACTAGCGGGAACTACAATGAGCAGTTCTTC. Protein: CASSSSRTSGNYNEQFF.

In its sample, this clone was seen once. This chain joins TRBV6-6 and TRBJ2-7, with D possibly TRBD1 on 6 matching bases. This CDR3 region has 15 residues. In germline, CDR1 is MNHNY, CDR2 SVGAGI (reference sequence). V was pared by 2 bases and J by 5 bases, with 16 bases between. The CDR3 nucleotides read TGTGCCAGCAGTTACCCAGCAGGGGAAGTCCACGAGCAGTACTTC. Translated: CASSYPAGEVHEQYF.

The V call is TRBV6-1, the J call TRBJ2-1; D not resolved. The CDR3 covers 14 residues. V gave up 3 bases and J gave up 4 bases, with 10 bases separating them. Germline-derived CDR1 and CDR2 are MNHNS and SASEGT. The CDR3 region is CASSDRPIYNEQFF. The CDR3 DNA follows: TGTGCCAGCAGTGACAGGCCGATATACAATGAGCAGTTCTTC.

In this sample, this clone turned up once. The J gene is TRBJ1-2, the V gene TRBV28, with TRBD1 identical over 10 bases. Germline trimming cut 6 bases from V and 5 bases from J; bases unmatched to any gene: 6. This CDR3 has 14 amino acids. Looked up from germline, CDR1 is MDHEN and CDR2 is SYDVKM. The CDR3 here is CASSDRQGAYGYTF. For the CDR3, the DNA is TGTGCCAGCAGCGATCGACAGGGGGCTTATGGCTACACCTTC.

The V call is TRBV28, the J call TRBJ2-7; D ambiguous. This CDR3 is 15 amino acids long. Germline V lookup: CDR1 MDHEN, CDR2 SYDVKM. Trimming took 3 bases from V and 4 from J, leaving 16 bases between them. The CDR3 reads CASSFSDSAEYEQYF. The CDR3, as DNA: TGTGCCAGCAGTTTCTCCGACTCGGCCGAATACGAGCAGTACTTC.

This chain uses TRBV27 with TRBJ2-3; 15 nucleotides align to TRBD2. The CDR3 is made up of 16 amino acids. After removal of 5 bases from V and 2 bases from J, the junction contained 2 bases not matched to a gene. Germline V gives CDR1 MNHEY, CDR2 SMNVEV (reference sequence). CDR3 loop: CASSGLAGGLTDTQYF. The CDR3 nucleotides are TGTGCCAGCAGTGGACTAGCGGGAGGGCTCACAGATACGCAGTATTTT.

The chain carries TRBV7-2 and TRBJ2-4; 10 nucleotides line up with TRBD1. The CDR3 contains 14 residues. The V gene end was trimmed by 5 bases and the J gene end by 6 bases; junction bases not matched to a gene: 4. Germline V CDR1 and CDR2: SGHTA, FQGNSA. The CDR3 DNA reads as TGTGCCAGCAGCCAGGGACAGGGGACAAACATTCAGTACTTC. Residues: CASSQGQGTNIQYF.

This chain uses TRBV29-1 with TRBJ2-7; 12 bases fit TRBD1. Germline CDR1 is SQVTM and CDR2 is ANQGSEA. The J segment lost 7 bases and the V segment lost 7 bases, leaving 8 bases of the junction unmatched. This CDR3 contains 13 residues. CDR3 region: CSASGQGAKEQYF. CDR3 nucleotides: TGCAGCGCTTCGGGACAGGGGGCTAAGGAGCAGTACTTC.

CDR3 sequence reads: CASSEWTPALDTGELFF. CDR3 sequence (DNA): TGCGCCAGCAGTGAGTGGACACCAGCCTTGGACACCGGGGAGCTGTTTTTT. This sequence joins TRBV10-2 and TRBJ2-2; D perhaps matches TRBD1 (5 bases). CDR3 length: 17 residues. Germline V gene lookup returns CDR1 WSHSY and CDR2 SAAADI. V gave up 1 base and J gave up 3 bases, with 15 bases separating them.

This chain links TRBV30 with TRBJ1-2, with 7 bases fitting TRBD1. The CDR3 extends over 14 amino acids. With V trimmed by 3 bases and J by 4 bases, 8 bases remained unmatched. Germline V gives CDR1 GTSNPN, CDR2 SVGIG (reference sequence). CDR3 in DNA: TGTGCCTGGAGCTCCGATGAGGGGGCCTATGGCTACACCTTC. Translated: CAWSSDEGAYGYTF.

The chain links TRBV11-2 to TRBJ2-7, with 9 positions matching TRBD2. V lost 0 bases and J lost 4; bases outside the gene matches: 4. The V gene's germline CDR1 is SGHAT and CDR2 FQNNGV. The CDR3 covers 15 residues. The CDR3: CASSLDRAGGYEQYF. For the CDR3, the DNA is TGTGCCAGCAGCTTAGATCGGGCGGGAGGGTACGAGCAGTACTTC. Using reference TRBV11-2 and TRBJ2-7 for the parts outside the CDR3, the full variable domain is EAGVAQSPRYKIIEKRQSVAFWCNPISGHATLYWYQQILGQGPKLLIQFQNNGVVDDSQLPKDRFSAERLKGVDSTLKIQPAKLEDSAVYLCASSLDRAGGYEQYFGPGTRLTVT.

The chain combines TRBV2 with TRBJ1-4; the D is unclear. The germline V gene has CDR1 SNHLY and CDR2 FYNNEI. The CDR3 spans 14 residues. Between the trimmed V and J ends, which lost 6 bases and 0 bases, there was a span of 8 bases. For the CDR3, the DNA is TGTGCCAGCAGGGAGCAGTCAACTAATGAAAAACTGTTTTTT. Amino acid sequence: CASREQSTNEKLFF.

The CDR3 coding sequence is TGTGCCAGCAGTCGACAGGGGGCCACCGGGGAGCTGTTTTTT. Translated: CASSRQGATGELFF. This rearrangement joins TRBV7-9 to TRBJ2-2; 10 bases are shared with TRBD1. Trimming at V came to 6 bases and at J to 4 bases, leaving 2 bases not matched to a gene. CDR3 length equals 14 residues. CDR1 SEHNR and CDR2 FQNEAQ come from the germline V gene (reference sequence).